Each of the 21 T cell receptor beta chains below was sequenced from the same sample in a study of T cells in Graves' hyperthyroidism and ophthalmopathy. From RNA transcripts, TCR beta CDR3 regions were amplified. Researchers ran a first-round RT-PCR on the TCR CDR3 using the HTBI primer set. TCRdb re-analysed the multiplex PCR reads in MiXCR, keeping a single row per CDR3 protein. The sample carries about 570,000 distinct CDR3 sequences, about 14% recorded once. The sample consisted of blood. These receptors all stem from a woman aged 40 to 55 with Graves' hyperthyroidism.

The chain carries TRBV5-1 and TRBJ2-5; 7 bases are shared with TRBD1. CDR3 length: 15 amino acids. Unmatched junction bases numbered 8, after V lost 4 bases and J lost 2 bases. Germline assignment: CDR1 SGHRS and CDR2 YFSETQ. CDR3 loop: CASSLTGQEQETQYF. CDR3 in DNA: TGCGCCAGCAGCCTAACCGGACAGGAACAAGAGACCCAGTACTTC.

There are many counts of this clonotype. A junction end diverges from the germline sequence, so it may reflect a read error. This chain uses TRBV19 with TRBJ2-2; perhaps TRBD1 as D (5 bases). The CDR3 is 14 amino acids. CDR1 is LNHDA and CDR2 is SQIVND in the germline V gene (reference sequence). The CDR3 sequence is CASSLDRNTGELFF. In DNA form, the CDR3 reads TGTGCCAGTAGTCTAGACAGAAACACCGGGGAGCTGTTTTTT.

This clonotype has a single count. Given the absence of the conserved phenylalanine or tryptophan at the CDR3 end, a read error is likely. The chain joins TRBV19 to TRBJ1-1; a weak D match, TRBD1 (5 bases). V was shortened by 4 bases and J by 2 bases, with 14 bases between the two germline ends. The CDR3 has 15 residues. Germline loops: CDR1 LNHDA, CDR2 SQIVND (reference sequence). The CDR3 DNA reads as TGTGCCAGTAGTAAGGCGTGGGGCGGAAACACTGAAGCTTTCTAT. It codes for CASSKAWGGNTEAFY.

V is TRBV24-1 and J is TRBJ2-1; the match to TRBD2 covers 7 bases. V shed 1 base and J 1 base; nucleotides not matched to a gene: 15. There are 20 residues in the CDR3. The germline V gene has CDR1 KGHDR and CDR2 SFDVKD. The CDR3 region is CATSDFGEYSQAGSYNEQFF. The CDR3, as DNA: TGTGCCACCAGTGATTTCGGCGAGTACAGCCAAGCGGGATCCTACAATGAGCAGTTCTTC.

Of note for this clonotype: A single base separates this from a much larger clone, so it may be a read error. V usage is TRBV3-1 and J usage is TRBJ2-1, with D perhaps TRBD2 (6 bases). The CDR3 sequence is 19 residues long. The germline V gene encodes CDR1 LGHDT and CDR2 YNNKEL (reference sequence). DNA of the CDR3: TGTGCCAGCAGCCCCCCCGGGGACTTTATACCGAGCTCCTACAATGGGCAGTTCTTC. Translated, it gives CASSPPGDFIPSSYNGQFF.

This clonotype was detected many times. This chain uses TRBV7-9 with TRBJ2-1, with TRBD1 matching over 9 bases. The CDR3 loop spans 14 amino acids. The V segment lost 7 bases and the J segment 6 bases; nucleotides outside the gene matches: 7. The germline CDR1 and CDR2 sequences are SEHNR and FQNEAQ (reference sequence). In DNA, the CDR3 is TGTGCCAGCAAGCGGACAGGGGTTGCCAATGAGCAGTTCTTC. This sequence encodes CASKRTGVANEQFF.

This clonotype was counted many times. CDR3 region: CSAYDAEVGLAGGSGQYF. CDR3 in DNA: TGCAGTGCTTATGACGCGGAGGTGGGGCTAGCGGGAGGATCTGGGCAGTACTTC. V and J are TRBV20-1 and TRBJ2-7, with TRBD2 identical over 11 bases. The CDR3 spans 18 residues. Germline assignment: CDR1 DFQATT and CDR2 SNEGSKA (reference sequence). The ends lost 5 bases at V and 9 bases at J; junction bases unmatched: 24.

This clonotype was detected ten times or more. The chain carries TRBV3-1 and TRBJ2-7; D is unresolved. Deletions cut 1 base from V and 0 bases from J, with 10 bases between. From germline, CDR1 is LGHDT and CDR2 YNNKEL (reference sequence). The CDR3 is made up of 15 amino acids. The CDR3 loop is CASSQGPGASYEQYF. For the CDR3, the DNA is TGTGCCAGCAGCCAAGGACCGGGCGCCTCCTACGAGCAGTACTTC.

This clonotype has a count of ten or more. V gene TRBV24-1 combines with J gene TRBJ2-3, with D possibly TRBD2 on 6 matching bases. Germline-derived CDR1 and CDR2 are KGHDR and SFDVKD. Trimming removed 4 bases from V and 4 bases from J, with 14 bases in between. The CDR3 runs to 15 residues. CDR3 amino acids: CATSDQGGLADTQYF. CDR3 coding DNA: TGTGCCACCAGTGACCAGGGAGGTCTCGCAGATACGCAGTATTTT.

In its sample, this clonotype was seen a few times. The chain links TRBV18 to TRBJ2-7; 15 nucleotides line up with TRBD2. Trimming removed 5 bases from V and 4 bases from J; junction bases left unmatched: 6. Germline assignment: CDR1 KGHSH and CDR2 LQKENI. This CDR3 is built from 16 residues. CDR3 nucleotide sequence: TGTGCCAGCTCATTAGGGACTAGCGGGAGGAGGTACGAGCAGTACTTC. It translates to CASSLGTSGRRYEQYF.

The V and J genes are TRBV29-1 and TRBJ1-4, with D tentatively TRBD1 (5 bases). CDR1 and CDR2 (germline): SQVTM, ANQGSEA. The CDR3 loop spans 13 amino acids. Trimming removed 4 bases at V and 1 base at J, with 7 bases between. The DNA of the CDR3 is TGCAGCGTTGGGGGGAGAACTAATGAAAAACTGTTTTTT. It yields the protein CSVGGRTNEKLFF. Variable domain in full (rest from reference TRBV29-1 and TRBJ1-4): SAVISQKPSRDICQRGTSLTIQCQVDSQVTMMFWYRQQPGQSLTLIATANQGSEATYESGFVIDKFPISRPNLTFSTLTVSNMSPEDSSIYLCSVGGRTNEKLFFGSGTQLSVL.

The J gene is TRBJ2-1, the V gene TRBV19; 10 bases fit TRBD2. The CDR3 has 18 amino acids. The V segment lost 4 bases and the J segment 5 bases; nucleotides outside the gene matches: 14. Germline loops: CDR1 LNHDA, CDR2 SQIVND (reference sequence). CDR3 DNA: TGTGCCAGTAGTACGAGGACTAGCGGTTTAAATAGACACAATGAGCAGTTCTTC. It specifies CASSTRTSGLNRHNEQFF.

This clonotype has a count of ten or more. The CDR3 DNA reads TGTGCCAGCAGCCCCTACCGACAGGGGTCAGATACGCAGTATTTT. As protein: CASSPYRQGSDTQYF. The chain is built from TRBV9 and TRBJ2-3; 8 nucleotides align to TRBD1. This CDR3 comprises 15 residues. Germline V gene data show CDR1 as SGDLS and CDR2 as YYNGEE. With 4 bases clipped from V and 4 bases from J, the junction kept 8 bases outside the gene matches.

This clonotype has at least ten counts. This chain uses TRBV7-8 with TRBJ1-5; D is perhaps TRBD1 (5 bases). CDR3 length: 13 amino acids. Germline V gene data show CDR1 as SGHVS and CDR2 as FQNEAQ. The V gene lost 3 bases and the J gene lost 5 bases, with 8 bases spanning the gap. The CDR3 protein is CASSLGEDQPQHF. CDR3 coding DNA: TGTGCCAGCAGCTTGGGGGAAGATCAGCCCCAGCATTTT.

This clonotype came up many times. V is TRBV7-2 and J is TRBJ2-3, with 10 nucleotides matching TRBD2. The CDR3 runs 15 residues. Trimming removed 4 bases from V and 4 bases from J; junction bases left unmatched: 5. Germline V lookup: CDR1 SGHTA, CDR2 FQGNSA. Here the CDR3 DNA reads TGTGCCAGCAGCTCTAGCGGGAGTATACCAGATACGCAGTATTTT. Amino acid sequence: CASSSSGSIPDTQYF.

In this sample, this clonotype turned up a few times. The CDR3, as DNA: TGTGCCAGTAATAGTGGGGCGTACAGTTATGGCTACACCTTC. This sequence encodes CASNSGAYSYGYTF. V usage is TRBV2 and J usage is TRBJ1-2; TRBD1 might be the D (5 bases). The CDR3 sequence is 14 residues long. The germline gives CDR1 SNHLY, CDR2 FYNNEI. V lost 9 bases to trimming and J lost 5 bases, with 19 bases between them.

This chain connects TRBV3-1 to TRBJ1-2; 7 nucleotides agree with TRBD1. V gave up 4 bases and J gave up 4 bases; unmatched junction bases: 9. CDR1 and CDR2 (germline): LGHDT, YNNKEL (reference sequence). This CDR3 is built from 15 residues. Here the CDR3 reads CASSPGQGQFYGYTF. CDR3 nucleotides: TGTGCCAGCAGCCCGGGCCAGGGACAGTTCTATGGCTACACCTTC.

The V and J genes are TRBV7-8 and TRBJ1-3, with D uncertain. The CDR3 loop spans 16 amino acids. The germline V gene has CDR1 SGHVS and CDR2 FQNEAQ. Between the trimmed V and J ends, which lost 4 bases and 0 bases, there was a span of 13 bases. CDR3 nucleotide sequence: TGTGCCAGCAGCTCGGGTTTCGGTAGCTCTGGAAACACCATATATTTT. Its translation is CASSSGFGSSGNTIYF.

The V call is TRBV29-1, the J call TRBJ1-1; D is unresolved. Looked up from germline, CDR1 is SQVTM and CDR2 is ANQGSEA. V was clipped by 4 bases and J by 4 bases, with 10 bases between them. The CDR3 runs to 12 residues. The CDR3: CSVGGVVTEAFF. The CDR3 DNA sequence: TGCAGCGTTGGAGGTGTCGTCACTGAAGCTTTCTTT. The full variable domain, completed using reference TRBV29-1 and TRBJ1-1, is SAVISQKPSRDICQRGTSLTIQCQVDSQVTMMFWYRQQPGQSLTLIATANQGSEATYESGFVIDKFPISRPNLTFSTLTVSNMSPEDSSIYLCSVGGVVTEAFFGQGTRLTVV.

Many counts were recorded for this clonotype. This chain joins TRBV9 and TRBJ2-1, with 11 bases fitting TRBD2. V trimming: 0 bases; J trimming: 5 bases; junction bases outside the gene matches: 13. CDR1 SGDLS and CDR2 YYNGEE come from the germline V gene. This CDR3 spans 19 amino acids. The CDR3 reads CASSVVEIAGGPPHNEQFF. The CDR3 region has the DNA TGTGCCAGCAGCGTAGTCGAGATAGCGGGAGGGCCACCGCACAATGAGCAGTTCTTC.

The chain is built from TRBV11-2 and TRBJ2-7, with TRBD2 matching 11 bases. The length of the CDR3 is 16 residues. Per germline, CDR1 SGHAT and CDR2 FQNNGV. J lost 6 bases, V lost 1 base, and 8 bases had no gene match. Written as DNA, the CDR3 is TGTGCCAGCAGCTTAGCCGGTAGCGGGAGGGCCGGCGAGCAGTACTTC. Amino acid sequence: CASSLAGSGRAGEQYF.